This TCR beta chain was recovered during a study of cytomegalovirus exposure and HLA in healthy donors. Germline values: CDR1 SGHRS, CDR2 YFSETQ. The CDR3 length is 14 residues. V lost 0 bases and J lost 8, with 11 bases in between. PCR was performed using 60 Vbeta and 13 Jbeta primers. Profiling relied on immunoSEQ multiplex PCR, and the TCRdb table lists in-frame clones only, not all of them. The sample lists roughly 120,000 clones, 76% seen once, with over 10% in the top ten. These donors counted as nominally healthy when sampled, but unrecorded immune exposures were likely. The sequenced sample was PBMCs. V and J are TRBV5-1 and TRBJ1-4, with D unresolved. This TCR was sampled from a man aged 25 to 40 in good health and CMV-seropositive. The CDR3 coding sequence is TGCGCCAGCAGCTTGGAGCCATCACGGGAAAAACTGTTTTTT. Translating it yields CASSLEPSREKLFF.